A selection of T cell receptor beta chains follows, all from one sample in a study of T cell changes during pregnancy in multiple sclerosis. Produced via immunoSEQ multiplex PCR; TCRdb's table is partial and in-frame only. The table shows around 100,000 clones, with about 93% occurring only once. The specimen comprised peripheral blood, sampled in the third trimester of pregnancy. The origin of the receptors is a female donor with multiple sclerosis, enrolled in a pregnancy study. Both conserved end residues are part of each CDR3. D genes are given only for firm matches. The size of a clone is reported for some rows only, either as once, few or many, or as a class for expanded clones.

D gene	V gene	J gene	clone size	CDR3 DNA	CDR3 protein
NA	TRBV6-1	TRBJ2-3	NA	TGTGCCAGCAGTCGATCGACTAGCACAGATACGCAGTATTTT	CASSRSTSTDTQYF
TRBD1	TRBV6-5	TRBJ2-5	NA	TGTGCCAGCAGGCCAGGGGGTCAAGAGACCCAGTACTTC	CASRPGGQETQYF
TRBD1	TRBV10-3	TRBJ2-1	NA	TGTGCCATCAGTGATGGGACAGGGGGAATGAAGCAGTTCTTC	CAISDGTGGMKQFF
TRBD1	TRBV6-6	TRBJ2-1	NA	TGTGCCAGCAGGGACAGGAGCTCCTACAATGAGCAGTTCTTC	CASRDRSSYNEQFF
NA	TRBV7-2	TRBJ2-3	NA	TGTGCCAGCAGCTTGCCGGGCACAGATACGCAGTATTTT	CASSLPGTDTQYF
NA	TRBV9	TRBJ2-7	NA	TGTGCCAGCAGCGTAGGAGTCGGGTCCTACGAGCAGTACTTC	CASSVGVGSYEQYF
NA	TRBV29-1	TRBJ2-7	NA	TGCAGCGTTGTGAGTGATTACGAGCAGTACTTC	CSVVSDYEQYF
TRBD2	TRBV19	TRBJ2-1	NA	TGTGCCAGTAGTATTGCTAGCGGGGGGGCCAGGTACAATGAGCAGTTCTTC	CASSIASGGARYNEQFF
NA	TRBV5-4	TRBJ2-5	NA	TGTGCCAGCAGCTCTAGTATGACTAGGATGGGAGAGACCCAGTACTTC	CASSSSMTRMGETQYF
TRBD2	TRBV30	TRBJ2-5	NA	TGTGCCTGGATGGGACTAGCCCAAGAGACCCAGTACTTC	CAWMGLAQETQYF
NA	TRBV2	TRBJ1-1	few	TGTGCCAGCAGGGCAATTAGGGGCGAGGACACTGAAGCTTTCTTT	CASRAIRGEDTEAFF
TRBD1	TRBV15	TRBJ2-1	NA	TGTGCCACCAGCAGAGGGGACAGAGATGAGCAGTTCTTC	CATSRGDRDEQFF
TRBD1	TRBV5-1	TRBJ1-1	NA	TGCGCCAGCAGCTCCGGGACAGGGAACACTGAAGCTTTCTTT	CASSSGTGNTEAFF
NA	TRBV6-5	TRBJ1-1	NA	TGTGCCAGCAGTGAGCAATACAGCTCTGAAGCTTTCTTT	CASSEQYSSEAFF
NA	TRBV21-1	TRBJ2-5	NA	TGTGCCAGCAGCAAATCGGTACCCAGACGAGGGAAAGAGACCCAGTACTTC	CASSKSVPRRGKETQYF
NA	TRBV6-5	TRBJ2-3	NA	TGTGCCAGCAGGCCCACGGAGTCCGATACGCAGTATTTT	CASRPTESDTQYF
NA	TRBV5-6	TRBJ1-6	NA	TGTGCCAGCAGCTTGGCCGGGGGGAATTCACCCCTCCACTTT	CASSLAGGNSPLHF
TRBD2	TRBV2	TRBJ2-1	NA	TGTGCCAGCACCCCAGCTAGCGGGAGTAAGGATGAGCAGTTCTTC	CASTPASGSKDEQFF
TRBD2	TRBV30	TRBJ2-5	NA	TGTGCCTGGAGTGCCTTGCTTGGGACTAGCGGGAGAGCAGGGGAGACCCAGTACTTC	CAWSALLGTSGRAGETQYF
NA	TRBV30	TRBJ2-7	NA	TGTGCCTGGAGTAGGCTAGGGGGCTCCTACGAGCAGTACTTC	CAWSRLGGSYEQYF
NA	TRBV7-2	TRBJ2-7	NA	TGTGCCAGCAACGAGAGGCGCGGCTCCTACGAGCAGTACTTC	CASNERRGSYEQYF
TRBD2	TRBV27	TRBJ2-1	NA	TGTGCCAGCAGTTCAGGAAAGGGACTAGCGGGGGTTAATGAGCAGTTCTTC	CASSSGKGLAGVNEQFF
NA	TRBV2	TRBJ1-5	NA	TGTGCCAGCAGTTACACAGGCCTCAATCAGCCCCAGCATTTT	CASSYTGLNQPQHF
NA	TRBV5-1	TRBJ1-2	NA	TGCGCCAGCAGCTTGGTTCAGGGGCGGGATGGCTACACCTTC	CASSLVQGRDGYTF
TRBD1	TRBV29-1	TRBJ1-2	NA	TGCAGCGTTGCACAGGGGGTATCCTATGGCTACACCTTC	CSVAQGVSYGYTF
TRBD2	TRBV10-3	TRBJ2-6	NA	TGTGCCATCAGTGAAATTGGGCAGGGAGGGTTGGCTGGGGCCAACGTCCTGACTTTC	CAISEIGQGGLAGANVLTF
TRBD1	TRBV2	TRBJ1-5	NA	TGTGCCAGCAGTTGGGGACAGGGCAATCAGCCCCAGCATTTT	CASSWGQGNQPQHF
NA	TRBV9	TRBJ1-6	NA	TGTGCCAGCAGCTCTTCGTTTGCCAGCTCCTATAATTCACCCCTCCACTTT	CASSSSFASSYNSPLHF
NA	TRBV18	TRBJ2-1	NA	TGTGCCAGCTCACCCACGGAGATCACCGGGATATCCTACAATGAGCAGTTCTTC	CASSPTEITGISYNEQFF
NA	TRBV7-3	TRBJ1-1	NA	TGTGCCAGCAGCTGGGGGGAGAACACTGAAGCTTTCTTT	CASSWGENTEAFF
NA	TRBV16	TRBJ1-6	NA	TGTGCCAGCAGCCAATCTAATCGGAATTCACCCCTCCACTTT	CASSQSNRNSPLHF
NA	TRBV28	TRBJ1-1	NA	TGTGCCAGCAGCTACCTGAACACTGAAGCTTTCTTT	CASSYLNTEAFF
NA	TRBV7-2	TRBJ1-1	once	TGTGCCAACGGGAGGCAGGGTGGCACTGAAGCTTTCTTT	CANGRQGGTEAFF
NA	TRBV7-9	TRBJ1-1	NA	TGTGCCAGCAGCCGTGACACTGAAGCTTTCTTT	CASSRDTEAFF
NA	TRBV5-5	TRBJ1-2	NA	TGTGCCAGCAGCCAGGACTTAAACTATGGCTACACCTTC	CASSQDLNYGYTF
NA	TRBV9	TRBJ1-3	NA	TGTGCCAGCAGCAGCTCCCCGATTTTAGACACCATATATTTT	CASSSSPILDTIYF
TRBD1	TRBV19	TRBJ1-1	NA	TGTGCCAGTAGCAGGACAGGGGACACTGAAGCTTTCTTT	CASSRTGDTEAFF
NA	TRBV7-8	TRBJ2-5	NA	TGTGCCAGCAGCTTAAACCCAGGCCAAGAGACCCAGTACTTC	CASSLNPGQETQYF
TRBD1	TRBV5-4	TRBJ1-1	NA	TGTGCCAGCAGTTCCGGGACAGGGGGCCTAAACACTGAAGCTTTCTTT	CASSSGTGGLNTEAFF
TRBD1	TRBV5-1	TRBJ2-2	NA	TGCGCCAGCAGCGCTGACAGGGGTAACACCGGGGAGCTGTTTTTT	CASSADRGNTGELFF
NA	TRBV12-2	TRBJ2-7	NA	TGTGCAAGTCGCTTTGAGCGGGAGGGCCACGAGCAGTACTTC	CASRFEREGHEQYF
NA	TRBV6-6	TRBJ2-1	NA	TGTGCCAGCAGTTACTCGGGGGCAGACTCCTACAATGAGCAGTTCTTC	CASSYSGADSYNEQFF
NA	TRBV25-1	TRBJ1-1	NA	TGTGCCAGCAGTGCCTGGGAGGGTAACACTGAAGCTTTCTTT	CASSAWEGNTEAFF